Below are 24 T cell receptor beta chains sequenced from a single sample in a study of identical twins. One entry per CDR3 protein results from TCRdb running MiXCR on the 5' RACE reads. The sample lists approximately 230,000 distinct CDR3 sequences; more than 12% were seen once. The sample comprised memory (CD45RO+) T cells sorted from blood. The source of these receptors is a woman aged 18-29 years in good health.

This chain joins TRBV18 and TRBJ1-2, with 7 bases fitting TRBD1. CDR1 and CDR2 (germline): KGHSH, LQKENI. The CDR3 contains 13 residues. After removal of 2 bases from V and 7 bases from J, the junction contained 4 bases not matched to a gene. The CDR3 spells CASSPGTESGYTF. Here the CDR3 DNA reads TGTGCCAGCTCACCAGGGACAGAAAGTGGCTACACCTTC.

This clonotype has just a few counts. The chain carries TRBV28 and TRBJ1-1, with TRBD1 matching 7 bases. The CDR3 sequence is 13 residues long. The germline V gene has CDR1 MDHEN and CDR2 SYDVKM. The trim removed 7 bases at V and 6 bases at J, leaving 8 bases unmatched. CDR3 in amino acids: CASTTKGAAEAFF. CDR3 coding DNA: TGTGCCAGCACCACTAAGGGGGCGGCTGAAGCTTTCTTT.

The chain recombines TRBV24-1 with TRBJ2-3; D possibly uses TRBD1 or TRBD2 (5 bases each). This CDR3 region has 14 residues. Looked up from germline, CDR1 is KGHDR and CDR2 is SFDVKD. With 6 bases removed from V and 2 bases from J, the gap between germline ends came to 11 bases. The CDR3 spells CATSRGPLTDTQYF. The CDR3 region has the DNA TGTGCCACCAGTAGGGGACCCCTCACAGATACGCAGTATTTT.

CDR3 coding DNA: TGTGCCAGTAGTCCAGGGATCGGGGAGCTGTTTTTT. Residues: CASSPGIGELFF. This chain uses TRBV19 with TRBJ2-2; D may be TRBD1 (5 bases). Per the germline V gene, CDR1 is LNHDA and CDR2 is SQIVND (reference sequence). CDR3 length: 12 amino acids. Trimming left V 5 bases short and J 7 bases short, with 8 bases between.

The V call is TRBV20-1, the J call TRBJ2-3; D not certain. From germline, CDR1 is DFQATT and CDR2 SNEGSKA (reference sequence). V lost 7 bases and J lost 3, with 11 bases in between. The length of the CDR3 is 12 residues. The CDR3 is CSGTEDTDTQYF. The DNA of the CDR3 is TGCAGTGGGACGGAAGATACAGATACGCAGTATTTT.

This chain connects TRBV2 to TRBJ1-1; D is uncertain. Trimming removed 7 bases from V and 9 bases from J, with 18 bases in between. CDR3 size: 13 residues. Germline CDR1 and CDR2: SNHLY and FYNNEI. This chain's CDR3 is CASTLRQGTKAFF. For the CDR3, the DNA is TGTGCCAGCACCCTAAGACAAGGAACTAAAGCTTTCTTT.

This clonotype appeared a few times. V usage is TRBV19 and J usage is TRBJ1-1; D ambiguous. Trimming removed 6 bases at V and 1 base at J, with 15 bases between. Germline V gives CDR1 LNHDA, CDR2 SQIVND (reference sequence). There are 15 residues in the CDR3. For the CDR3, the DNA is TGTGCCAGTAGGCCAACACGGGCAGCGAACACTGAAGCTTTCTTT. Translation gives CASRPTRAANTEAFF.

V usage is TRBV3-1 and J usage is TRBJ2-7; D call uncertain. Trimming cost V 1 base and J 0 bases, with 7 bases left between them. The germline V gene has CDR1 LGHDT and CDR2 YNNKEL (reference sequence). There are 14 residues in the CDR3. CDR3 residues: CASSQGYGSYEQYF. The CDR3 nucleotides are TGTGCCAGCAGCCAAGGGTACGGCTCCTACGAGCAGTACTTC.

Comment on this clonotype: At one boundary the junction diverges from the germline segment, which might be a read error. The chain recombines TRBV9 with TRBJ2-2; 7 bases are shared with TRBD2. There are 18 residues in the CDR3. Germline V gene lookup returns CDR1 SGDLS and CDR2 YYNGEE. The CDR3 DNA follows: TGTGCCAGCAGCCCAGCGGGGACGCACCCTTCGTTGGCCGGGAAGCTGTTTTTT. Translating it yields CASSPAGTHPSLAGKLFF.

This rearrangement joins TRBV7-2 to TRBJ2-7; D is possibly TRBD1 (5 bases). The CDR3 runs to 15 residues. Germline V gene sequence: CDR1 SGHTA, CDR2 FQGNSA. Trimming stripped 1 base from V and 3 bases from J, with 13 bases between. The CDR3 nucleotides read TGTGCCAGCAGCTTAGAGGGGTTGGGTCTCTACGAGCAGTACTTC. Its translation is CASSLEGLGLYEQYF. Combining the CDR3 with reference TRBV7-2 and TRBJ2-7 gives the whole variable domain GAGVSQSPSNKVTEKGKDVELRCDPISGHTALYWYRQSLGQGLEFLIYFQGNSAPDKSGLPSDRFSAERTGGSVSTLTIQRTQQEDSAVYLCASSLEGLGLYEQYFGPGTRLTVT.

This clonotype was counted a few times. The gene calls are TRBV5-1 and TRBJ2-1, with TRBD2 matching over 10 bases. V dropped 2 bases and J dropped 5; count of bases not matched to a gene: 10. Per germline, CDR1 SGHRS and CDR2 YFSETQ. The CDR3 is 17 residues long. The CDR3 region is CASSFPQGLADNNEQFF. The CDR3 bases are TGCGCCAGCAGCTTTCCCCAAGGACTAGCGGATAACAATGAGCAGTTCTTC.

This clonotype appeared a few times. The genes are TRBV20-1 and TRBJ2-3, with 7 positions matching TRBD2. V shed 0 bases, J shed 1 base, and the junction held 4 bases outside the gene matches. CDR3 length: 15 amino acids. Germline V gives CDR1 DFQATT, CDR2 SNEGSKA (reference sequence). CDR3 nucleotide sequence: TGCAGTGCTAGAGATGCCAGCGGGGGCACAGATACGCAGTATTTT. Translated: CSARDASGGTDTQYF.

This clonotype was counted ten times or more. The CDR3 DNA reads TGCAGTGCCGCCCGGGCGTTCTACGAGCAGTACTTC. Its translation: CSAARAFYEQYF. The chain combines TRBV20-1 with TRBJ2-7; no firm D call. Germline values: CDR1 DFQATT, CDR2 SNEGSKA (reference sequence). The CDR3 is made up of 12 amino acids. Trimming cost V 6 bases and J 3 bases, with 12 bases left between them.

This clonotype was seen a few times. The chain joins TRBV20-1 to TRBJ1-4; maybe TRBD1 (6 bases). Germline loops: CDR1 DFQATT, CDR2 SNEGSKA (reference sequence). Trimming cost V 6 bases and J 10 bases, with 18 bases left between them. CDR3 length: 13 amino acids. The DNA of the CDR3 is TGCAGTGCCTTGGGACCGGGGGGCGTAAAACTGTTTTTT. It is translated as CSALGPGGVKLFF.

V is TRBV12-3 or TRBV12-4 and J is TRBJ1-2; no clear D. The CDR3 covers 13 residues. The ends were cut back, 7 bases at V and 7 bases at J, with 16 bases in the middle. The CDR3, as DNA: TGTGCCAGCATTCTTGTGGGGTTCGGTGGCTACACCTTC. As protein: CASILVGFGGYTF.

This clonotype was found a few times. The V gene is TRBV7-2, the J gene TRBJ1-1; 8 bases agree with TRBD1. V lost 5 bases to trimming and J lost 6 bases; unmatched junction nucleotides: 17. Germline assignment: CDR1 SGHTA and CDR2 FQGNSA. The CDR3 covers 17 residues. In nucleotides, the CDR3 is TGTGCCAGCAGCGGATGGACAGGGCGACGTCGATCGGCTGAAGCTTTCTTT. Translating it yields CASSGWTGRRRSAEAFF.

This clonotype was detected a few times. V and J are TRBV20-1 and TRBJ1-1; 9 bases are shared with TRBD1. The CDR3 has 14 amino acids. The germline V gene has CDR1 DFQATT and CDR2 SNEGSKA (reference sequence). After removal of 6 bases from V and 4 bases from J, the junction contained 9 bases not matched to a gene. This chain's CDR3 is CSAPWTGVGTEAFF. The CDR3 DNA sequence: TGCAGTGCCCCGTGGACAGGGGTGGGCACTGAAGCTTTCTTT.

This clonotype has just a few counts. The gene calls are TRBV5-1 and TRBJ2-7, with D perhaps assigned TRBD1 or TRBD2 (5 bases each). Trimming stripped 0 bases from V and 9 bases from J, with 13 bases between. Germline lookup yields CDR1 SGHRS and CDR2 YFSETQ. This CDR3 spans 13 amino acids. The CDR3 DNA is TGCGCCAGCAGCTTGGGGGACGCTGGGGCGCAGTACTTC. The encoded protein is CASSLGDAGAQYF.

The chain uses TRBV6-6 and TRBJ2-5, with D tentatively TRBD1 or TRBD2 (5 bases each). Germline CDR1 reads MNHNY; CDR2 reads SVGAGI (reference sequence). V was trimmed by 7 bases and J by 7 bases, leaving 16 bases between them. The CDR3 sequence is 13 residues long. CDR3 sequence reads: CASTAGTTWTQYF. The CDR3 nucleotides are TGTGCCAGCACTGCCGGGACCACCTGGACCCAGTACTTC.

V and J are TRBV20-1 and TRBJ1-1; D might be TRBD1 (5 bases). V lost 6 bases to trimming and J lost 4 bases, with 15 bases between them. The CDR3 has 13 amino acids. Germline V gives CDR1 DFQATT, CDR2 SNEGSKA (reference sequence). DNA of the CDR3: TGCAGTGCGGGAGGACATCCTGGCACTGAAGCTTTCTTT. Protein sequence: CSAGGHPGTEAFF.

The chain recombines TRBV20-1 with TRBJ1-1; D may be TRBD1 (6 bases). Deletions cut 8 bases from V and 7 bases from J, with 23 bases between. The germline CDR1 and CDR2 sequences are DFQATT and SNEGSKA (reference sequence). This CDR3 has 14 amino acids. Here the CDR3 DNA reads TGCAGTACGTACGGGGGGGGCCAAAAGAATGAAGCTTTCTTT. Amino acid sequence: CSTYGGGQKNEAFF.

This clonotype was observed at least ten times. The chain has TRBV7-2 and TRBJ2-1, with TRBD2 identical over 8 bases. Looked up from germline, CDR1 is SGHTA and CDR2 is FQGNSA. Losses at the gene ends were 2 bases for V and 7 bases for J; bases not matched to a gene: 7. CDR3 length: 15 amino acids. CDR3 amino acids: CASSLSVSGINEQFF. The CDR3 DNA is TGTGCCAGCAGCTTATCGGTTAGCGGGATAAATGAGCAGTTCTTC.

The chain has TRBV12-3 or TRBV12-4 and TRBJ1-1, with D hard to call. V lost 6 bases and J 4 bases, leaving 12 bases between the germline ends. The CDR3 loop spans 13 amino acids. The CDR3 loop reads CASRDQGGTEAFF. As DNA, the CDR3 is TGTGCCAGCAGAGACCAAGGAGGCACTGAAGCTTTCTTT.

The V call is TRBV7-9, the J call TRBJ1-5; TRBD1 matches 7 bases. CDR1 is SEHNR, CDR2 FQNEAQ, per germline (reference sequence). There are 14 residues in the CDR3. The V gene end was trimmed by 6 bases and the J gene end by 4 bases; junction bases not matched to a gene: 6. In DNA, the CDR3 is TGTGCCAGCAGTCAGACAGGGCAAAATCAGCCCCAGCATTTT. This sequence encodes CASSQTGQNQPQHF.